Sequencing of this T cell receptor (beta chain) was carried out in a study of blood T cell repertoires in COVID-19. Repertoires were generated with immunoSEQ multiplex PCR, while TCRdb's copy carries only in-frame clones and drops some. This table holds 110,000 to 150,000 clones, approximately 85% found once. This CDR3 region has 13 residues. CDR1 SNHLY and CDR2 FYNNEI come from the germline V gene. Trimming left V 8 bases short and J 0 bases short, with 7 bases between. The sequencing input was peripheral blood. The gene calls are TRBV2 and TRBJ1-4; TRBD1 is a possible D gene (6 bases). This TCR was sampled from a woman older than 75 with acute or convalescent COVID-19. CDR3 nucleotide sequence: TGTGCCAGCGGGACATCAACTAATGAAAAACTGTTTTTT. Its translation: CASGTSTNEKLFF.